The clone carrying this T cell receptor beta chain has only a few counts. The record originates from a study of patients and donors after allogeneic stem cell transplantation. TCRdb redid the calling of the RT-PCR reads with MiXCR, one entry per CDR3 protein. This sample yields approximately 200,000 distinct CDR3 sequences, of which around two fifths are seen a single time; 33% belongs to the top ten. The specimen sequenced was blood, either unsorted or a sorted T cell fraction (not recorded which). The clonotype was recovered from a human donor who was either an allogeneic HSCT recipient or a stem cell or donor lymphocyte infusion donor (not recorded which). It is not recorded whose cells these are; they may come from a transplant donor.

The CDR3 DNA is TGTGCCAGCAGCCCTTCCGGGTCCTATGGCTACACCTTC. Its protein product is CASSPSGSYGYTF. The V gene is TRBV27, the J gene TRBJ1-2, with D uncertain. Trimming pared 6 bases from V and 4 bases from J, leaving 12 bases between. Germline loops: CDR1 MNHEY, CDR2 SMNVEV (reference sequence). The CDR3 has 13 residues.